This TCR beta chain was sequenced in a study of type 1 and type 2 diabetes patients. Study-wide context: CD4+ or CD8+ T cells were positively selected from PBMCs with microbeads.

The CDR3 totals 14 residues. Germline CDR1 reads SGHTA; CDR2 reads FQGNSA. V lost 3 bases to trimming and J lost 0 bases, with 8 bases between them. The study, taken as a whole, reports: A median of one highly-expanded CD4+ clone, covering 3% to 4.5% of reads, occurred in type 2 diabetes. Some T1D-only expanded clones might appear in more T2D or control samples.

PCR was run on genomic DNA. A primer set of 30 forward and 13 reverse primers amplified the CDR3. TCRdb called the multiplex PCR reads again in MiXCR, with one record for every CDR3 protein. The sample has fewer than 300,000 distinct CDR3 sequences, around 50% seen once; the top ten hold approximately 14%. With regard to this clonotype: Its target is not known.

What was sequenced was peripheral blood mononuclear cells (PBMCs). The sequence derives from a man aged 18 to 30 with type 2 diabetes. The J gene is TRBJ2-5, the V gene TRBV7-2, with D perhaps TRBD1 (5 bases). CDR3 loop: CASSFTRDQETQYF. CDR3 coding DNA: TGTGCCAGCAGCTTTACCAGGGACCAAGAGACCCAGTACTTC.